The T cell receptor (beta chain) under discussion was sequenced for a study of shared clonotypes between healthy human individuals. About this clone itself: Other DNA sequences in this sample translate to the same CDR3.

Trimming took 2 bases from V and 1 from J; bases not matched to a gene: 9. This CDR3 has 16 amino acids. Per the germline V gene, CDR1 is GTSNPN and CDR2 is SVGIG (reference sequence). Positive CCR7 selection of CD45RO-negative cells yielded the naive CD8 cells, and terminally differentiated effector memory CD45RA+ cells were excluded. Produced via immunoSEQ multiplex PCR; TCRdb's table is partial and in-frame only. The table includes millions of clones, about 95% detected once. The TCR was taken from a man between 18 and 35 years old in good health. This rearrangement joins TRBV30 to TRBJ2-3, with 7 bases aligning to TRBD2. The sample comprised naive CD8+ T cells sorted from blood. The CDR3 DNA reads TGTGCCTGGAGTAGGGGTCAGGGAGGGCGCACAGATACGCAGTATTTT. It specifies CAWSRGQGGRTDTQYF.